This TCR beta chain stems from a study of human T cells and chemical hapten exposure. About the research overall: Application of 0.01% DPC to the upper back was done by patch test, with a reading at 6 days.

TCRdb used MiXCR to reprocess the RACE reads, holding one entry per CDR3 protein. The data hold approximately 400,000 distinct CDR3 sequences, with around 5% observed a single time. Time point in this sample: patch test 1, 2 weeks after DPC sensitization. As to treatment: therapeutic diphenylcyclopropenone sensitization with weekly scalp DPC. This clonotype came up a few times. CDR1 is SGHRS and CDR2 is YFSETQ in the germline V gene. The CDR3 is made up of 15 amino acids. Trimming removed 0 bases from V and 5 bases from J; junction bases left unmatched: 3. The chain carries TRBV5-1 and TRBJ1-5, with 9 positions matching TRBD1. The origin of this receptor is a woman between 45 and 60 years old with alopecia areata. Some clones in this sample may be carry-over from other donors' samples. Sequencing was performed on whole blood, taken in connection with sensitization to the hapten diphenylcyclopropenone (DPC). This chain's CDR3 is CASSLGDRADQPQHF. As DNA, the CDR3 is TGCGCCAGCAGCTTGGGGGACAGGGCAGATCAGCCCCAGCATTTT.